This T cell receptor beta chain originates from a study of T cells in Graves' hyperthyroidism and ophthalmopathy. V was cut by 6 bases and J by 3 bases, with 12 bases left in between. Germline V gives CDR1 MNHEY, CDR2 SVGEGT. This CDR3 comprises 14 residues. Uncontrolled infection, other autoimmune disease, pregnancy and lactation each barred patients from inclusion. It was 8 to 10 ml of fresh peripheral blood that supplied the PBMCs. Amplification yielded TCR beta CDR3 regions, with RNA transcripts as the source. Researchers ran a first-round RT-PCR on the TCR CDR3 using the HTBI primer set. One entry per CDR3 protein, called by TCRdb with MiXCR from the multiplex PCR reads. Of about 640,000 distinct CDR3 sequences listed, 20% are singletons.

What was sequenced was blood. V usage is TRBV6-2 or TRBV6-3 and J usage is TRBJ1-5; D is perhaps TRBD1 (5 bases). The clonotype comes from a man aged 25-45 years with Graves' ophthalmopathy. CDR3 amino acids: CASRSQGFNQPQHF. The CDR3 DNA reads TGTGCCAGCAGGTCCCAGGGTTTCAATCAGCCCCAGCATTTT.